This T cell receptor beta chain was sequenced for a study of blood T cell repertoires in COVID-19. At the level of the study: PBMCs, B-cell-depleted T cells, or T cells were the source of the cDNA or gDNA that made up the material.

CDR3 length equals 19 residues. J gave up 3 bases and V 3 bases, and 10 bases lay outside the gene matches. Germline assignment: CDR1 SGHRS and CDR2 YFSETQ. In the authors' methods: Reference gene primer amplification yielded estimated nucleated cell counts. Profiling relied on immunoSEQ multiplex PCR, and the TCRdb table lists in-frame clones only, not all of them. D and trimming were read from the DNA, whereas the V and J calls and clone size are those reported in that table. The sample lists 95,000 to 150,000 clones; 80% were seen once. The chain couples TRBV5-1 to TRBJ2-3; 16 nucleotides match TRBD2. Sequencing was carried out using peripheral blood. The TCR originated in a human donor in a cohort sampled during active COVID-19. The CDR3 DNA sequence: TGCGCCAGCAGCTGGGGACTAGCGGGAGGGCCTGGGTGGACAGATACGCAGTATTTT. It specifies CASSWGLAGGPGWTDTQYF. The full variable domain, its missing parts supplied by reference TRBV5-1 and TRBJ2-3, is KAGVTQTPRYLIKTRGQQVTLSCSPISGHRSVSWYQQTPGQGLQFLFEYFSETQRNKGNFPGRFSGRQFSNSRSEMNVSTLELGDSALYLCASSWGLAGGPGWTDTQYFGPGTRLTVL.